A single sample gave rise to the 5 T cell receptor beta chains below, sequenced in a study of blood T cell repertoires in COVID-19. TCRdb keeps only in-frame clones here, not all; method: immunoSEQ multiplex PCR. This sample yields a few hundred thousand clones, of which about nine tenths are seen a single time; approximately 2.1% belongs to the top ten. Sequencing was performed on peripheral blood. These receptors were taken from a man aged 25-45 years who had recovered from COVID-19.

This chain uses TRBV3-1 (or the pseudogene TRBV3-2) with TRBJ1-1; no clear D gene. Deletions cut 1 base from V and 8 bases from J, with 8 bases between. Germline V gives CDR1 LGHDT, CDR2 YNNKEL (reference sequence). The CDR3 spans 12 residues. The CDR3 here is CASSQGAPEAFF. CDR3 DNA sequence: TGTGCCAGCAGCCAAGGAGCTCCGGAAGCTTTCTTT.

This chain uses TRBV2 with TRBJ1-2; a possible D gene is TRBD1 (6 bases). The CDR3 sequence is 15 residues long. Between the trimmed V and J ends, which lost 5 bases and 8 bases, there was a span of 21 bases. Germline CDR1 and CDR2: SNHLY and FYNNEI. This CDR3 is CASSRTDTQISGYTF. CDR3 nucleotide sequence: TGTGCCAGCAGTCGGACAGATACCCAAATCAGCGGCTACACCTTC.

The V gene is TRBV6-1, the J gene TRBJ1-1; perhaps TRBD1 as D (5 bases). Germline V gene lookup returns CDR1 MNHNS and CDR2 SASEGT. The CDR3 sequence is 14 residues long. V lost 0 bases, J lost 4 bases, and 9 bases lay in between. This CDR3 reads CASSEAPGGTEAFF. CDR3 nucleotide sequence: TGTGCCAGCAGTGAAGCGCCCGGGGGCACTGAAGCTTTCTTT.

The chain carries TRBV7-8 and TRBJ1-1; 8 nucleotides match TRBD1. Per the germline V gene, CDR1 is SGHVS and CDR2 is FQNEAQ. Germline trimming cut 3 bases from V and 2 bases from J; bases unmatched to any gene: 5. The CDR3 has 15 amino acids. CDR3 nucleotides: TGTGCCAGCAGCTTCCCCCAGGGGGCAAACACTGAAGCTTTCTTT. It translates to CASSFPQGANTEAFF. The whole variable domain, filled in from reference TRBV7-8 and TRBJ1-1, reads GAGVSQSPRYKVAKRGQDVALRCDPISGHVSLFWYQQALGQGPEFLTYFQNEAQLDKSGLPSDRFFAERPEGSVSTLKIQRTQQEDSAVYLCASSFPQGANTEAFFGQGTRLTVV.

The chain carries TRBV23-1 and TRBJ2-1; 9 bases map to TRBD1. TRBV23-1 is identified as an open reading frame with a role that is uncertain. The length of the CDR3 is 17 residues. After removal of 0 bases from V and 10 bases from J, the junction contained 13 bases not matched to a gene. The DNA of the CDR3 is TGCGCCAGCAGTCAATCCGTGAACAGGGGGCATTCGTCCGAGCAGTTCTTC. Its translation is CASSQSVNRGHSSEQFF.